This T cell receptor (beta chain) was captured by sequencing in a study of T cell changes during pregnancy in multiple sclerosis. CDR3 length: 13 residues. Trimming took off 1 base at V and 5 bases at J, with 8 bases between the two ends. Germline-derived CDR1 and CDR2 are SEHNR and FQNEAQ (reference sequence). Sequencing was performed with immunoSEQ multiplex PCR; in TCRdb, only in-frame clones are kept and a portion is missing. The sample lists 42,000 or so clones; 70% to 90% were seen once. The clonotype originates from a female donor with multiple sclerosis, enrolled in a pregnancy study. The chain joins TRBV7-9 to TRBJ1-1; D is undetermined. Specimen: CD4+ T cells from peripheral blood mononuclear cells, collected after pregnancy. The CDR3 DNA is TGTGCCAGCAGCTTAGATTCAGGTACTGAAGCTTTCTTT. It translates to CASSLDSGTEAFF.